The 16 T cell receptor beta chains in this list originate from one sample, sequenced in a study of cytomegalovirus exposure and HLA in healthy donors. A multiplex PCR was run with 60 Vbeta primers and 13 Jbeta primers. Profiling relied on immunoSEQ multiplex PCR, and the TCRdb table lists in-frame clones only, not all of them. The sample holds fewer than 250,000 clones; approximately 79% are singletons and the top ten take 1.6%. Sequencing input: PBMCs. The origin of the receptors is a woman under 30 in good health and CMV-seronegative.

The chain employs TRBV5-6 and TRBJ2-1; 8 bases line up with TRBD2. The CDR3 covers 15 residues. Germline loops: CDR1 SGHDT, CDR2 YYEEEE. The trim removed 3 bases at V and 4 bases at J, leaving 6 bases unmatched. The CDR3 protein is CASSSGLASYNEQFF. Here the CDR3 DNA reads TGTGCCAGCAGCTCTGGACTAGCATCATACAATGAGCAGTTCTTC.

The chain uses TRBV5-6 and TRBJ2-7, with D perhaps TRBD2 (5 bases). The length of the CDR3 is 15 residues. The V gene's germline CDR1 is SGHDT and CDR2 YYEEEE. V was trimmed by 2 bases and J by 0 bases, leaving 12 bases between them. The CDR3 loop reads CASSLAALSSYEQYF. The CDR3 region has the DNA TGTGCCAGCAGCTTAGCGGCTCTTAGCTCCTACGAGCAGTACTTC.

The chain links TRBV7-9 to TRBJ2-7; 9 bases align to TRBD2. J was trimmed by 7 bases and V by 0 bases; bases with no gene match: 7. Per germline, CDR1 SEHNR and CDR2 FQNEAQ (reference sequence). This CDR3 spans 15 amino acids. The CDR3 sequence: CASSLAAGGPGEQYF. The CDR3 region has the DNA TGTGCCAGCAGCTTAGCGGCGGGAGGGCCGGGTGAGCAGTACTTC.

The sample holds a few counts of this clone. This chain uses TRBV30 with TRBJ1-6; TRBD1 might be the D (6 bases). Trimming took off 3 bases at V and 6 bases at J, with 18 bases between the two ends. The CDR3 has 16 amino acids. CDR1 GTSNPN and CDR2 SVGIG come from the germline V gene (reference sequence). CDR3 loop: CAWSAPGHTTNSPLHF. The CDR3 bases are TGTGCCTGGAGCGCCCCGGGACACACGACTAATTCACCCCTCCACTTT. Using reference TRBV30 and TRBJ1-6 for the parts outside the CDR3, the full variable domain is SQTIHQWPATLVQPVGSPLSLECTVEGTSNPNLYWYRQAAGRGLQLLFYSVGIGQISSEVPQNLSASRPQDRQFILSSKKLLLSDSGFYLCAWSAPGHTTNSPLHFGNGTRLTVT.

This chain uses TRBV28 with TRBJ2-7; 7 positions agree with TRBD1. J was trimmed by 3 bases and V by 5 bases; bases with no gene match: 7. The CDR3 loop spans 14 amino acids. The germline V gene has CDR1 MDHEN and CDR2 SYDVKM. In DNA, the CDR3 is TGTGCCAGCAGTATAGGGGACAGTGGCTACGAGCAGTACTTC. Protein sequence: CASSIGDSGYEQYF.

The V and J genes are TRBV28 and TRBJ2-5; TRBD2 agrees at 12 bases. The CDR3 is made up of 14 amino acids. The germline V gene encodes CDR1 MDHEN and CDR2 SYDVKM. Germline trimming cut 7 bases from V and 4 bases from J; bases unmatched to any gene: 4. Here the CDR3 DNA reads TGTGCCAGCAAGCTAGCGGGAGGGCGAGAGACCCAGTACTTC. Protein product: CASKLAGGRETQYF. Together with reference TRBV28 and TRBJ2-5, the CDR3 gives the full variable domain: DVKVTQSSRYLVKRTGEKVFLECVQDMDHENMFWYRQDPGLGLRLIYFSYDVKMKEKGDIPEGYSVSREKKERFSLILESASTNQTSMYLCASKLAGGRETQYFGPGTRLLVL.

The chain employs TRBV13 and TRBJ2-2; TRBD2 matches 9 bases. J lost 6 bases, V lost 5 bases, and 13 bases had no gene match. Germline V lookup: CDR1 PRHDT, CDR2 FYEKMQ (reference sequence). This CDR3 contains 17 residues. The CDR3 here is CASSPQASGESSGELFF. In DNA form, the CDR3 reads TGTGCCAGCAGCCCCCAGGCTAGCGGGGAATCATCCGGGGAGCTGTTTTTT.

The gene calls are TRBV7-6 and TRBJ2-7, with 8 bases identical to TRBD1. The V gene end was trimmed by 5 bases and the J gene end by 3 bases; junction bases not matched to a gene: 6. Germline lookup yields CDR1 SGHVS and CDR2 FNYEAQ. The CDR3 sequence is 14 residues long. This chain's CDR3 is CASSLGQGGYEQYF. In DNA, the CDR3 is TGTGCCAGCAGCCTCGGACAGGGTGGCTACGAGCAGTACTTC.

On this clone: At one end the junction does not follow the germline gene, possibly because of a read error. This rearrangement joins TRBV7-9 to TRBJ1-1, with D hard to call. The CDR3 is made up of 15 amino acids. Looked up from germline, CDR1 is SEHNR and CDR2 is FQNEAQ (reference sequence). CDR3 loop: CSSSKEEGLNTEAFF. CDR3 in DNA: TGTTCCAGCAGCAAAGAGGAGGGCTTGAACACTGAAGCTTTCTTT.

This clone was found a few times. V is TRBV28 and J is TRBJ1-6; 11 bases match TRBD1. Germline trimming cut 6 bases from V and 9 bases from J; bases unmatched to any gene: 7. The CDR3 is 15 amino acids. Germline loops: CDR1 MDHEN, CDR2 SYDVKM. CDR3 loop: CASRSGQGVGSPLHF. The CDR3 DNA follows: TGTGCCAGCAGGTCGGGACAGGGGGTTGGTTCACCCCTCCACTTT.

This clone was recorded only once. V is TRBV4-1 and J is TRBJ2-1, with TRBD1 matching over 7 bases. Germline assignment: CDR1 MGHRA and CDR2 YSYEKL. Losses at the gene ends were 3 bases for V and 6 bases for J; bases not matched to a gene: 14. This CDR3 has 17 residues. In nucleotides, the CDR3 is TGCGCCAGCAGCCAGGCCCCCGGGACAGCTACCGGCAATGAGCAGTTCTTC. Protein: CASSQAPGTATGNEQFF.

This chain uses TRBV19 with TRBJ1-1; 7 bases are shared with TRBD1. Germline lookup yields CDR1 LNHDA and CDR2 SQIVND (reference sequence). V lost 2 bases and J lost 8; bases outside the gene matches: 5. This CDR3 is built from 13 residues. DNA for the CDR3: TGTGCCAGTAGTATACGACAGGGAACCGAAGCTTTCTTT. This gives the protein CASSIRQGTEAFF.

Regarding this clone: At one boundary the junction diverges from the germline segment, which might be a read error. The same CDR3 can be traced to other DNA sequences in this sample. The rearrangement joins TRBV25-1 to TRBJ1-6, with D tentatively TRBD1 (5 bases). This CDR3 region has 15 residues. Germline CDR1 and CDR2: MGHDK and SYGVNS. The CDR3 DNA reads TGTGCCAGCAGTCCCCGACAGAACTATAATTCCCCCCTCCACTTT. It specifies CASSPRQNYNSPLHF.

CDR3 DNA sequence: TGTGCCAGCAGTCCCGGGACAGGGTTGGAGCAGTACTTC. It specifies CASSPGTGLEQYF. The V and J genes are TRBV28 and TRBJ2-7; 9 positions agree with TRBD1. Germline loops: CDR1 MDHEN, CDR2 SYDVKM. This CDR3 spans 13 amino acids. V trimming: 5 bases; J trimming: 7 bases; junction bases outside the gene matches: 6. The whole variable domain, filled in from reference TRBV28 and TRBJ2-7, reads DVKVTQSSRYLVKRTGEKVFLECVQDMDHENMFWYRQDPGLGLRLIYFSYDVKMKEKGDIPEGYSVSREKKERFSLILESASTNQTSMYLCASSPGTGLEQYFGPGTRLTVT.

This sequence joins TRBV7-5 and TRBJ2-3; the table names TRBD2, a call not compared with the DNA. TRBV7-5 is deemed a pseudogene. This CDR3 region has 22 residues. Written as DNA, the CDR3 is TGTGCCAGAAGCTTAGACCCCCCGAATGGGAGCGGGAGGGCCATAGGGACAGATACGCAGTATTTT. This encodes CARSLDPPNGSGRAIGTDTQYF.

The V and J genes are TRBV2 and TRBJ1-4; tentatively, D is TRBD1 (5 bases). Per the germline V gene, CDR1 is SNHLY and CDR2 is FYNNEI. With 8 bases removed from V and 8 bases from J, the gap between germline ends came to 18 bases. The CDR3 consists of 14 residues. CDR3 DNA sequence: TGTGCCAGCGAGGGAGGGGAGGGTTCGGAAAAACTGTTTTTT. Its protein is CASEGGEGSEKLFF.